This note documents a single T cell receptor (beta chain) sequence. The antigen it binds to is not known. No base quality values were provided; no much bigger clone lies one nucleotide off. This record comes from a study of identifying expanded T cells in peripheral blood (dated by TCRdb to the late 2010s). In terms of the full investigation: Technical replicates were generated by sequencing separate aliquots of the same genomic DNA pool, and four replicates were compared pairwise. Results the study describes overall, beyond this receptor: Across all healthy-donor time intervals, the beta-binomial model significantly lowered both the number of clones called differentially abundant and the false-positive rate. It was expected by the authors that biological variance in healthy repertoires might increase further over much longer intervals, such as months to years. Variance in clone template counts between two-week samples significantly increased with total template count across all healthy donors. The binomial model flagged approximately 1.3 differentially abundant clones between technical replicates but around 16 over two weeks and 19 over around 4 weeks.

No immune events such as infections were documented for the healthy donors during the collection period. Blood repertoires from healthy donors were used as a training cohort for calibrating time-dependent variance in a beta-binomial model of differential abundance of T-cell clones. The training cohort comprised roughly ten healthy donors, 3 female and 7 male. The donors were between roughly 25 and 70 years old, with an average age of 43 years. Whole blood, obtained from a commercial supplier, was collected from each healthy donor at three time points spaced about 2 weeks apart. For immunosequencing, genomic DNA was extracted from whole blood that had not been sorted. TCRbeta CDR3 regions were profiled by bias-controlled multiplex PCR amplification of genomic DNA with the immunoSEQ Assay. In the paper's pipeline: The absolute abundance of each unique TCRbeta CDR3 region was quantified after sequences were collapsed and filtered. Differential abundance was tested with a binomial (Fisher-equivalent) model and with a beta-binomial model adding time-dependent variance fitted from healthy donors. Clones with fewer than 5 combined templates were removed, and a clone was called differentially abundant if the clone's Benjamini-Hochberg FDR was below 0.01. Using the form v = (b*log(k)+a)^2, the beta-binomial variance was modeled as a function of the total template count across the two samples. The table comes from immuneACCESS by way of TCRdb, which keeps in-frame sequences with V and J called. Part of the clones is missing from these tables; in studies checked, under half for an unresolved V gene and the rest for unknown reasons. V and J calls plus clone size are reproduced from that table; the DNA served to infer D and trimming. A total of over 90,000 clones appear in this sample, approximately 86% of them only once. The top ten clonotypes cover about 6% of the sample.

The sequenced material came from blood. The clonotype originates from a person aged 18-70 years in good health.

The CDR3 sequence is CASSPGAGANVLTF. The DNA is TGTGCCAGCTCACCAGGGGCTGGGGCCAACGTCCTGACTTTC. This receptor chain uses TRBV18 and TRBJ2-6; confidence is insufficient to name the D gene. The cysteine opens and the phenylalanine closes a CDR3 of 14 amino acids. Only CDR3 DNA remains: 42 bases, in frame from the first base. According to the germline V gene, CDR1 reads KGHSH and CDR2 reads LQKENI. A distance of 4 bases separates the germline ends of V and J, which lose 2 bases and 2 bases respectively.